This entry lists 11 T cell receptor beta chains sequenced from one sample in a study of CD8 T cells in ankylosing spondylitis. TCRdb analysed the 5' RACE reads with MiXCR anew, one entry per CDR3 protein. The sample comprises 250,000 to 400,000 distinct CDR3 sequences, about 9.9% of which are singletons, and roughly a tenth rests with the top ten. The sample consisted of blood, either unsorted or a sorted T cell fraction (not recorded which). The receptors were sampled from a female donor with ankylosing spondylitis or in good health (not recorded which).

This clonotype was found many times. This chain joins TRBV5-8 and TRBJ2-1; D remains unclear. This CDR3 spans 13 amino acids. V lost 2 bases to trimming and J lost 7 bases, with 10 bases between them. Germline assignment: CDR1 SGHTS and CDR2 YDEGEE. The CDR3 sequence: CASSFRAENEQFF. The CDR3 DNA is TGTGCCAGCAGCTTCCGGGCGGAGAATGAGCAGTTCTTC.

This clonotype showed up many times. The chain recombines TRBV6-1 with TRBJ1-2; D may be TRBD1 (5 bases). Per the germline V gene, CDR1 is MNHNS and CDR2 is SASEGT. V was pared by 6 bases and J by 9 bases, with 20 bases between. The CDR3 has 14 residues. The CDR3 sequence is CASSNPPTVLRYTF. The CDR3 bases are TGTGCCAGCAGCAACCCCCCGACAGTCCTTCGCTACACCTTC.

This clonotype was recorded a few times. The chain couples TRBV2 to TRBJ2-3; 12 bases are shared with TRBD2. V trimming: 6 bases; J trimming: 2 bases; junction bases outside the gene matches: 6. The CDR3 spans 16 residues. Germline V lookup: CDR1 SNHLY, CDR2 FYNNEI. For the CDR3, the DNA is TGTGCCAGCAGGATTCGGACTAGCGGGACCACAGATACGCAGTATTTT. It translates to CASRIRTSGTTDTQYF.

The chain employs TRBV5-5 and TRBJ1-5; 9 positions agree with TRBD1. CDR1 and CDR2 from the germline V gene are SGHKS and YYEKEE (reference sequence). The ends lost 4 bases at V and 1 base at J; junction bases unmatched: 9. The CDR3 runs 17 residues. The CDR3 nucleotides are TGTGCCAGCAGCCCCAGGGGGGACAGGGCAAGCAATCAGCCCCAGCATTTT. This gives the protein CASSPRGDRASNQPQHF.

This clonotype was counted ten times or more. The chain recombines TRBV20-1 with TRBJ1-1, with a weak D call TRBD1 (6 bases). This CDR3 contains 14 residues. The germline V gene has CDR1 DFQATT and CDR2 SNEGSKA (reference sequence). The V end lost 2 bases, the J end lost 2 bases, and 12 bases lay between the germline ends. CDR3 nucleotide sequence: TGCAGTGCTAGAAGGGGGTCTGGCAACACTGAAGCTTTCTTT. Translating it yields CSARRGSGNTEAFF.

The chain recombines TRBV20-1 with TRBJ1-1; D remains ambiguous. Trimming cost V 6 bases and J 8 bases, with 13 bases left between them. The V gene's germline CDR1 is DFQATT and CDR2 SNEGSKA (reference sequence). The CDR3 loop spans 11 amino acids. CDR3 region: CSAFLGPEAFF. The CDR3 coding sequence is TGCAGTGCCTTCCTCGGCCCCGAAGCTTTCTTT.

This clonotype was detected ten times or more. The CDR3 loop reads CASSPPLPSYNEQFF. In DNA, the CDR3 is TGTGCCAGCAGCCCTCCCTTGCCGTCCTACAATGAGCAGTTCTTC. This chain uses TRBV7-2 with TRBJ2-1; D gene unclear. The germline V and J ends were trimmed by 5 bases and 1 base, with 12 bases remaining between them. There are 15 residues in the CDR3. CDR1 and CDR2 (germline): SGHTA, FQGNSA.

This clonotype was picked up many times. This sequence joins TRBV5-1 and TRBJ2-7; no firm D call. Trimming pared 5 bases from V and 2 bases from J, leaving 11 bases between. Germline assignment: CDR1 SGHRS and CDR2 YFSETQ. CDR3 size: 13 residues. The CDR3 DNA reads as TGCGCCAGCAGTGAGGCTTCCACCTACGAGCAGTACTTC. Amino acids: CASSEASTYEQYF.

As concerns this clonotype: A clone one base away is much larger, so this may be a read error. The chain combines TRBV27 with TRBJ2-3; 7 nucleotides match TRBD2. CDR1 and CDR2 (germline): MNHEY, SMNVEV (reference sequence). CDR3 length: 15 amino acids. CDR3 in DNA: TGTGCCAGCAGTGATCCTAGCGGTTCCACAGATACGCAGTGTTTT. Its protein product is CASSDPSGSTDTQCF.

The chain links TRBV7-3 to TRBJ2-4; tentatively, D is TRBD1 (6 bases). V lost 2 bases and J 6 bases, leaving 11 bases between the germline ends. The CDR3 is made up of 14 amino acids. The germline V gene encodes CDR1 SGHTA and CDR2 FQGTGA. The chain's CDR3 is CASSLGGGGNIQYF. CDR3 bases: TGTGCCAGCAGCTTAGGGGGCGGAGGAAACATTCAGTACTTC.

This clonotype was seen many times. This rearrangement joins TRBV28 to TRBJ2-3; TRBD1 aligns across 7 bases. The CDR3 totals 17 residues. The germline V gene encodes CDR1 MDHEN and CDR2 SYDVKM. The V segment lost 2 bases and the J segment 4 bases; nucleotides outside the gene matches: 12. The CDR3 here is CASSLRNRGYVPDTQYF. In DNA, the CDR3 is TGTGCCAGCAGTTTACGCAACAGGGGCTATGTACCAGATACGCAGTATTTT.